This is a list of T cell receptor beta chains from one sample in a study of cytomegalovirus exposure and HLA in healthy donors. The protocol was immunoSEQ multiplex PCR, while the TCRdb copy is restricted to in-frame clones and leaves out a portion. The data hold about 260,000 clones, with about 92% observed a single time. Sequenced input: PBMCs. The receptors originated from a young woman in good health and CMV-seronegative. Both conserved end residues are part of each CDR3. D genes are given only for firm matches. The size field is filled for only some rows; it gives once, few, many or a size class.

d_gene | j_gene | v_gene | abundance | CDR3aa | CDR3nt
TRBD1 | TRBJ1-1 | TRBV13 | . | CASSLWGGGDRANTEAFF | TGTGCCAGCAGCTTATGGGGAGGGGGTGACAGGGCCAACACTGAAGCTTTCTTT
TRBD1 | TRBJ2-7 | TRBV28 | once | CASSRRPGQGFFAPYEQYF | TGTGCCAGCAGCCGAAGGCCGGGACAGGGTTTTTTCGCCCCTTACGAGCAGTACTTC
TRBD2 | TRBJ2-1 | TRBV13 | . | CASSTGLAEGYNEQFF | TGTGCCAGCAGCACGGGACTAGCGGAAGGTTATAATGAGCAGTTCTTC
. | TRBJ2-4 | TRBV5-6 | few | CASSLDLSGNIQYF | TGTGCCAGCAGCTTGGACCTTTCCGGAAACATTCAGTACTTC
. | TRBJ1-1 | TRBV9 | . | CASSVGDGNTEAFF | TGTGCCAGCAGCGTAGGGGACGGGAACACTGAAGCTTTCTTT
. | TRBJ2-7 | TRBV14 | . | CASSQGTATGYEQYF | TGTGCCAGCAGCCAAGGGACAGCGACTGGCTACGAGCAGTACTTC
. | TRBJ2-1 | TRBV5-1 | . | CASSTRDSAVGNEQFF | TGCGCCAGCAGCACCCGGGACTCCGCAGTCGGGAATGAGCAGTTCTTC
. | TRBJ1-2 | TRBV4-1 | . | CASSPGPDRIYGYTF | TGCGCCAGCAGCCCGGGGCCGGACAGAATCTATGGCTACACCTTC
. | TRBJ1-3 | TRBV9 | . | CASSVEGVPGNTIYF | TGTGCCAGCAGCGTAGAGGGGGTGCCTGGAAACACCATATATTTT
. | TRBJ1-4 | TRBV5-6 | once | CASSLSGDEKLFF | TGTGCCAGCAGCTTGTCGGGGGATGAAAAACTGTTTTTT
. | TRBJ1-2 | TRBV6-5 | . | CASKGGPVGGYTF | TGTGCCAGCAAAGGGGGGCCGGTTGGTGGCTACACCTTC
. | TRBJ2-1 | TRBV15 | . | CATSRGLDLEQFF | TGTGCCACCAGCAGAGGGCTGGATCTTGAGCAGTTCTTC
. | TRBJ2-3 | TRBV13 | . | CASSPGGGGGTDTQYF | TGTGCCAGCTCCCCAGGGGGCGGGGGGGGCACAGATACGCAGTATTTT
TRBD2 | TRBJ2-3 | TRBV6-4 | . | CASSETSDTDTQYF | TGTGCCAGCAGTGAGACTAGCGACACAGATACGCAGTATTTT
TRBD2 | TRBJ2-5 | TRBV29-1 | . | CSVERGWGLADHQETQYF | TGCAGCGTTGAAAGAGGGTGGGGACTAGCGGACCACCAAGAGACCCAGTACTTC
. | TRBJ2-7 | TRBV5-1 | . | CASSRTEGYEQYF | TGCGCCAGCAGCCGGACTGAAGGCTACGAGCAGTACTTC